This TCR beta chain is from a study of blood T cell repertoires in COVID-19. The repertoire was sequenced with immunoSEQ multiplex PCR; TCRdb's copy has only in-frame clones and lacks some. The repertoire holds about 440,000 clones, with 88% as singletons. The sample holds a few counts of this clone. Per the germline V gene, CDR1 is SGHKS and CDR2 is YYEKEE (reference sequence). V gave up 4 bases and J gave up 4 bases, with 8 bases separating them. This CDR3 comprises 13 residues. The chain links TRBV5-5 to TRBJ1-4; tentative D call: TRBD1 (6 bases). The sequence derives from a woman aged 45-59 years with COVID-19, enrolled during active disease. Sequencing was performed on peripheral blood. The CDR3 DNA reads as TGTGCCAGCAGCAGGGGGGGTAATGAAAAACTGTTTTTT. This codes for CASSRGGNEKLFF.